Each of the 23 T cell receptor beta chains below was sequenced from the same sample in a study of radiotherapy plus CTLA-4 blockade in lung cancer. TCRdb's table, derived via immunoSEQ multiplex PCR, lists solely in-frame clones and lacks some. Here the sample spans some 90,000 clones, around 88% being singletons. Sequenced here: peripheral blood, sampled from a patient treated with radiotherapy plus ipilimumab. All receptors come from a human donor with non-small cell lung cancer who had a partial response to radiotherapy plus ipilimumab.

J is TRBJ2-3 and V is TRBV28; 11 bases are a match to TRBD2. The length of the CDR3 is 16 residues. Germline CDR1 MDHEN, CDR2 SYDVKM. Germline trimming cut 5 bases from V and 2 bases from J; bases unmatched to any gene: 6. The CDR3 DNA reads TGTGCCAGCAGTCCCCGACTAGCGGGGACCACAGATACGCAGTATTTT. Residues: CASSPRLAGTTDTQYF.

The V gene is TRBV28, the J gene TRBJ1-5; 9 bases are shared with TRBD1. V shed 4 bases, J shed 5 bases, and the junction held 6 bases outside the gene matches. The length of the CDR3 is 15 residues. Germline V lookup: CDR1 MDHEN, CDR2 SYDVKM. CDR3 in amino acids: CASSSGQGNDQPQHF. The DNA of the CDR3 is TGTGCCAGCAGTTCGGGACAGGGAAACGATCAGCCCCAGCATTTT.

This clone was recorded once. The chain joins TRBV30 to TRBJ1-6; TRBD1 matches at 7 bases. J was trimmed by 10 bases and V by 0 bases; bases with no gene match: 3. This CDR3 region has 13 residues. Per germline, CDR1 GTSNPN and CDR2 SVGIG (reference sequence). The CDR3 DNA reads as TGTGCCTGGAGTGTCGGGACAGCCTCACCCCTCCACTTT. Translation: CAWSVGTASPLHF.

The chain combines TRBV6-1 with TRBJ2-5; TRBD1 matches 7 bases. The CDR3 contains 14 residues. Per the germline V gene, CDR1 is MNHNS and CDR2 is SASEGT. After removal of 4 bases from V and 2 bases from J, the junction contained 4 bases not matched to a gene. CDR3 residues: CASSASTGQETQYF. The DNA for the CDR3 is TGTGCCAGCAGTGCCTCGACAGGGCAAGAGACCCAGTACTTC.

This chain joins TRBV7-8 and TRBJ2-7, with 14 bases lining up with TRBD2. CDR3 size: 16 residues. CDR1 is SGHVS and CDR2 is FQNEAQ in the germline V gene. V was clipped by 4 bases and J by 6 bases; unmatched bases: 8. The CDR3 DNA sequence: TGTGCCAGCAGCTCGGGACTAGCGGGAGTTATCAGCGAGCAGTACTTC. Amino acids: CASSSGLAGVISEQYF.

The J gene is TRBJ2-5, the V gene TRBV6-1; 7 bases are a match to TRBD1. The CDR3 length is 17 residues. V trimming: 3 bases; J trimming: 5 bases; junction bases outside the gene matches: 15. Germline assignment: CDR1 MNHNS and CDR2 SASEGT. CDR3 sequence: CASSDGAGGIVAETQYF. As DNA, the CDR3 is TGTGCCAGCAGTGATGGGGCAGGGGGAATTGTAGCCGAGACCCAGTACTTC.

This clone has only a few counts. The V and J genes are TRBV6-5 and TRBJ1-4; the D gene is possibly TRBD1 (5 bases). The V end was cut by 4 bases, the J end by 5 bases, with 14 bases between. The CDR3 is 15 residues long. Germline V lookup: CDR1 MNHEY, CDR2 SVGAGI. Here the CDR3 DNA reads TGTGCCAGCAGTTCGTCGGACACGAAGAATGAAAAACTGTTTTTT. Residues: CASSSSDTKNEKLFF.

The chain carries TRBV10-3 and TRBJ2-1; no firm D call. Germline V CDR1 and CDR2: ENHRY, SYGVKD. The CDR3 loop spans 13 amino acids. V was pared by 3 bases and J by 7 bases, with 10 bases between. This chain's CDR3 is CAISDRLENEQFF. The DNA for the CDR3 is TGTGCCATCAGTGACAGACTCGAGAATGAGCAGTTCTTC.

V gene TRBV7-2 combines with J gene TRBJ1-4; D gene ambiguous. Germline V lookup: CDR1 SGHTA, CDR2 FQGNSA. V was shortened by 1 base and J by 5 bases, with 14 bases between the two germline ends. This CDR3 spans 16 amino acids. Here the CDR3 reads CASSLVSTASNEKLFF. The CDR3 region has the DNA TGTGCCAGCAGCTTAGTGAGTACAGCCTCAAATGAAAAACTGTTTTTT.

The chain has TRBV7-9 and TRBJ2-3; 7 bases line up with TRBD2. Looked up from germline, CDR1 is SEHNR and CDR2 is FQNEAQ (reference sequence). The CDR3 consists of 11 residues. The ends lost 8 bases at V and 10 bases at J; junction bases unmatched: 6. CDR3 loop: CASGGDASQYF. CDR3 sequence (DNA): TGTGCCAGCGGGGGGGATGCATCGCAGTATTTT.

The chain combines TRBV7-3 with TRBJ1-1, with D maybe TRBD1 (5 bases). V shed 0 bases and J shed 3 bases, with 14 bases lying between them. Germline lookup yields CDR1 SGHTA and CDR2 FQGTGA. The CDR3 length is 16 residues. CDR3 in amino acids: CASSLTLGGRYTEAFF. The CDR3 nucleotides are TGTGCCAGCAGCTTAACTTTGGGGGGGAGGTACACTGAAGCTTTCTTT.

The V and J genes are TRBV14 and TRBJ1-2, with D possibly TRBD1 on 6 matching bases. The V and J ends lost 4 bases and 4 bases respectively, with 13 bases between them. CDR1 and CDR2 from the germline V gene are SGHDN and FVKESK. The CDR3 length is 14 residues. CDR3 region: CASSPRGGAYGYTF. The CDR3, as DNA: TGTGCCAGCAGCCCAAGGGGGGGGGCCTATGGCTACACCTTC.

The chain is built from TRBV10-2 and TRBJ2-3; 8 bases fit TRBD2. The V gene end was trimmed by 4 bases and the J gene end by 0 bases; junction bases not matched to a gene: 6. Germline CDR1 and CDR2: WSHSY and SAAADI. CDR3 length equals 16 residues. CDR3 region: CASSVASGSSTDTQYF. CDR3 DNA: TGCGCCAGCAGTGTAGCTAGCGGGTCTAGCACAGATACGCAGTATTTT.

The count of this clone is one. The chain has TRBV5-1 and TRBJ2-5, with 7 bases lining up with TRBD2. The V gene's germline CDR1 is SGHRS and CDR2 YFSETQ. The CDR3 sequence is 15 residues long. V shed 3 bases and J 1 base; nucleotides not matched to a gene: 6. This CDR3 reads CASSSGGTIQETQYF. As DNA, the CDR3 is TGCGCCAGCAGCTCGGGAGGTACCATCCAAGAGACCCAGTACTTC.

V and J are TRBV11-2 and TRBJ1-4, with 8 nucleotides matching TRBD1. The CDR3 extends over 15 amino acids. The V gene's germline CDR1 is SGHAT and CDR2 FQNNGV. V lost 3 bases, J lost 8 bases, and 8 bases stayed unmatched. The DNA for the CDR3 is TGTGCCAGCAGCTTCGGACAGGGAAGGCTGGAAAAACTGTTTTTT. It yields the protein CASSFGQGRLEKLFF. The variable domain in full, completed from reference TRBV11-2 and TRBJ1-4, reads EAGVAQSPRYKIIEKRQSVAFWCNPISGHATLYWYQQILGQGPKLLIQFQNNGVVDDSQLPKDRFSAERLKGVDSTLKIQPAKLEDSAVYLCASSFGQGRLEKLFFGSGTQLSVL.

This clone turned up a few times. The chain is built from TRBV28 and TRBJ1-4, with TRBD1 matching over 7 bases. Germline CDR1 is MDHEN and CDR2 is SYDVKM. Unmatched junction bases numbered 4, after V lost 3 bases and J lost 6 bases. The CDR3 has 14 residues. The CDR3 region has the DNA TGTGCCAGCAGTTTCGCGGGGACAGATGAAAAACTGTTTTTT. Protein sequence: CASSFAGTDEKLFF.

This clone was recorded only once. The V gene is TRBV2, the J gene TRBJ1-5, with a tentative D call TRBD1 (6 bases). The CDR3 totals 17 residues. Trimming pared 5 bases from V and 0 bases from J, leaving 17 bases between. CDR1 is SNHLY and CDR2 is FYNNEI in the germline V gene. The CDR3 region is CASSRGQRLNSNQPQHF. The DNA for the CDR3 is TGTGCCAGCAGTCGAGGACAGAGACTTAATAGCAATCAGCCCCAGCATTTT.

The rearrangement uses TRBV6-1 and TRBJ2-3, with D unclear. The CDR3 covers 14 residues. Trimming stripped 2 bases from V and 0 bases from J, with 6 bases between. The germline V gene encodes CDR1 MNHNS and CDR2 SASEGT. CDR3 coding DNA: TGTGCCAGCAGTGAACGTGGCAGCACAGATACGCAGTATTTT. Protein product: CASSERGSTDTQYF.

This clone was counted once. This chain uses TRBV5-5 with TRBJ2-5, with D possibly matching TRBD1 (5 bases). The CDR3 is 16 residues long. Trimming pared 0 bases from V and 1 base from J, leaving 13 bases between. Germline CDR1 SGHKS, CDR2 YYEKEE (reference sequence). The CDR3 loop reads CASSLGWGRTQETQYF. The CDR3 DNA follows: TGTGCCAGCAGCTTGGGGTGGGGCAGAACCCAAGAGACCCAGTACTTC.

Regarding this clone: Other DNA sequences in this specimen translate into the identical CDR3. This chain joins TRBV28 and TRBJ1-5; 11 nucleotides line up with TRBD1. CDR1 and CDR2 from the germline V gene are MDHEN and SYDVKM. The V segment lost 8 bases and the J segment 7 bases; nucleotides outside the gene matches: 1. The CDR3 covers 12 residues. CDR3 region: CASRTGGQPQHF. CDR3 DNA: TGTGCCAGCCGGACAGGGGGCCAGCCCCAGCATTTT.

The rearrangement joins TRBV11-3 to TRBJ2-5; 11 positions agree with TRBD1. Germline V gene sequence: CDR1 SGHNT, CDR2 YENEEA. The CDR3 runs to 15 residues. V shed 3 bases and J 3 bases; nucleotides not matched to a gene: 3. In DNA, the CDR3 is TGTGCCAGCAGCTTCTCGGGACAGGGGGAAGAGACCCAGTACTTC. This translates into CASSFSGQGEETQYF.

The J gene is TRBJ1-2, the V gene TRBV28, with 8 nucleotides matching TRBD1. V dropped 5 bases and J dropped 1; count of bases not matched to a gene: 0. The CDR3 extends over 13 amino acids. In germline, CDR1 is MDHEN, CDR2 SYDVKM. CDR3 coding DNA: TGTGCCAGCAGTGGACAGGGTAACTATGGCTACACCTTC. Its protein product is CASSGQGNYGYTF.

V usage is TRBV30 and J usage is TRBJ2-5, with no clear D. This CDR3 is 11 amino acids long. Per the germline V gene, CDR1 is GTSNPN and CDR2 is SVGIG (reference sequence). The V gene lost 0 bases and the J gene lost 5 bases, with 4 bases spanning the gap. CDR3 loop: CAWSVRETQYF. The CDR3 DNA follows: TGTGCCTGGAGTGTGAGGGAGACCCAGTACTTC.